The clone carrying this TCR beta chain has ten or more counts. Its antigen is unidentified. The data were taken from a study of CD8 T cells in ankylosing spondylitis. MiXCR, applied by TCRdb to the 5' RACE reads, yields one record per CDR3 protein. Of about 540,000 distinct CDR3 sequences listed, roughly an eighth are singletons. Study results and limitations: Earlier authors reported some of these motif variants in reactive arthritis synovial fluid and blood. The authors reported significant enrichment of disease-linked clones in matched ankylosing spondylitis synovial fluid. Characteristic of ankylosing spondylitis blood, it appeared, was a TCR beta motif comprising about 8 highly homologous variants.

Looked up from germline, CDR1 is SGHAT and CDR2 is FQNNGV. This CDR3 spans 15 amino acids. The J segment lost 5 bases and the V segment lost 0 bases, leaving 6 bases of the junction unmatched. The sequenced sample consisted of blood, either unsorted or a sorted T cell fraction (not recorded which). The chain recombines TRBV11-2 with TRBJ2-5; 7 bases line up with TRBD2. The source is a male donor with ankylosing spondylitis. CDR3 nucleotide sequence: TGTGCCAGCAGCTTAGACTTGACTAGCTACGAGACCCAGTACTTC. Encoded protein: CASSLDLTSYETQYF.